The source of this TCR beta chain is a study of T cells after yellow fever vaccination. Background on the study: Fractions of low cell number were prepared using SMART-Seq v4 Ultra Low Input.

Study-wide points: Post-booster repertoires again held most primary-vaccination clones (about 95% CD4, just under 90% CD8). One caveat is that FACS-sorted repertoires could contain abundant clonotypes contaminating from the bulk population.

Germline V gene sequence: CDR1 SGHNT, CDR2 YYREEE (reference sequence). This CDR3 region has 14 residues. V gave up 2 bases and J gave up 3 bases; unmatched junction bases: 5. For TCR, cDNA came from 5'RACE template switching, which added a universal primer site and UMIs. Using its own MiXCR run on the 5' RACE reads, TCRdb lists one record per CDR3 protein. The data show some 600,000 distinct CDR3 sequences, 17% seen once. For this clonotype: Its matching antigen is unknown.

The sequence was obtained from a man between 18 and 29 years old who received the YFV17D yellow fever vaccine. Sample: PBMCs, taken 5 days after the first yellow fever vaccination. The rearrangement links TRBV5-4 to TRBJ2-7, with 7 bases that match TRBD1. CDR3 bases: TGTGCCAGCAGCTTTGGGACAGCGATCTACGAGCAGTACTTC. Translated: CASSFGTAIYEQYF.